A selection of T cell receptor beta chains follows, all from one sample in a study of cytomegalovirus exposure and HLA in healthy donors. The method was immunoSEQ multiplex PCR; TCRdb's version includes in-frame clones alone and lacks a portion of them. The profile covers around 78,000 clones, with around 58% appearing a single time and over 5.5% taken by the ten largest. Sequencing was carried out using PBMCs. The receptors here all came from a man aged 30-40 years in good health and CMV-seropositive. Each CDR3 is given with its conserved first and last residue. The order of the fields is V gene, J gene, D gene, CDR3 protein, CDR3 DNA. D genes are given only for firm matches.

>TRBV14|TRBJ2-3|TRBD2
CASSSGGDTDTQYF
TGTGCCAGCTCTAGCGGGGGGGACACAGATACGCAGTATTTT
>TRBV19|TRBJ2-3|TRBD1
CASSPPGQRGQNTQYF
TGTGCCAGTAGTCCCCCGGGACAGAGGGGCCAGAATACGCAGTATTTT
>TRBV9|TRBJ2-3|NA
CASSVDPSGTDTQYF
TGTGCCAGCAGCGTAGATCCTAGCGGCACAGATACGCAGTATTTT
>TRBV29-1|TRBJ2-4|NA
CSVEGVTKNIQYF
TGCAGCGTTGAAGGAGTAACCAAAAACATTCAGTACTTC
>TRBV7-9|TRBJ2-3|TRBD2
CASSWGGEQSTDTQYF
TGTGCCAGCAGTTGGGGGGGTGAGCAAAGCACAGATACGCAGTATTTT
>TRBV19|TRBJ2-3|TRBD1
CASSRGQGMNVPDTQYF
TGTGCCAGTAGTCGGGGACAGGGTATGAATGTTCCAGATACGCAGTATTTT
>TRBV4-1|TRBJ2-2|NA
CASSRLRNTGELFF
TGCGCCAGCAGCCGCTTGAGGAACACCGGGGAGCTGTTTTTT
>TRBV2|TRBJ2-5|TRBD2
CASSPRTSGQETQYF
TGTGCCAGCAGCCCACGGACTAGCGGACAAGAGACCCAGTACTTC
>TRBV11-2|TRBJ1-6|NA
CASSLTGYDSPLHF
TGTGCCAGCAGCCTGACGGGGTACGATTCACCCCTCCACTTT
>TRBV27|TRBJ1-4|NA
CASSFKGLVNEKLFF
TGTGCCAGCAGTTTTAAGGGGCTGGTGAATGAAAAACTGTTTTTT
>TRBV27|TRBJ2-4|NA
CASRFPGDKNIQYF
TGTGCCAGCAGATTCCCGGGAGATAAAAACATTCAGTACTTC
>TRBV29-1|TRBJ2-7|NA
CSVAQGGSYEQYF
TGCAGCGTCGCACAGGGTGGGTCCTACGAGCAGTACTTC